A single sample gave rise to the 25 T cell receptor beta chains below, sequenced in a study of T cells in Graves' hyperthyroidism and ophthalmopathy. RNA transcripts were the template for amplifying TCR beta CDR3 regions. The HTBI primer set served for first-round RT-PCR of the TCR CDR3. MiXCR was run by TCRdb on the multiplex PCR reads, yielding one entry per CDR3 protein. The repertoire has about 370,000 distinct CDR3 sequences, about 16% of them found once; the top ten carry roughly 19%. Sequencing input: blood. The receptors were sampled from a woman in her sixties with Graves' ophthalmopathy.

This clonotype was observed a few times. V is TRBV10-2 and J is TRBJ1-1, with 9 bases matching TRBD1. The germline V gene has CDR1 WSHSY and CDR2 SAAADI. The CDR3 covers 15 residues. The V gene end was trimmed by 6 bases and the J gene end by 4 bases; junction bases not matched to a gene: 9. CDR3 amino acids: CASRDRGEGSTEAFF. CDR3 DNA: TGCGCCAGCAGGGACAGGGGAGAGGGAAGCACTGAAGCTTTCTTT.

This rearrangement joins TRBV5-1 to TRBJ1-3; 7 bases match TRBD1. The CDR3 loop spans 16 amino acids. J gave up 0 bases and V 4 bases, and 7 bases lay outside the gene matches. CDR1 is SGHRS, CDR2 YFSETQ, per germline. CDR3 DNA: TGCGCCAGCAGCCCGGGTGGGACAGCCTCTGGAAACACCATATATTTT. This translates into CASSPGGTASGNTIYF. Using reference TRBV5-1 and TRBJ1-3 for the parts outside the CDR3, the full variable domain is KAGVTQTPRYLIKTRGQQVTLSCSPISGHRSVSWYQQTPGQGLQFLFEYFSETQRNKGNFPGRFSGRQFSNSRSEMNVSTLELGDSALYLCASSPGGTASGNTIYFGEGSWLTVV.

This clonotype has ten or more counts. The chain is built from TRBV2 and TRBJ2-2, with 9 nucleotides matching TRBD2. The trim removed 1 base at V and 5 bases at J, leaving 2 bases unmatched. In germline, CDR1 is SNHLY, CDR2 FYNNEI. There are 15 residues in the CDR3. CDR3 region: CASSEVREGTGELFF. CDR3 nucleotides: TGTGCCAGCAGTGAAGTGCGGGAGGGGACCGGGGAGCTGTTTTTT.

In this sample, this clonotype turned up a few times. The chain uses TRBV29-1 and TRBJ1-1, with D tentatively TRBD1 (5 bases). Germline V gene sequence: CDR1 SQVTM, CDR2 ANQGSEA. The CDR3 covers 14 residues. Trimming removed 4 bases at V and 1 base at J, with 13 bases between. CDR3 amino acids: CSVAKGQGNTEAFF. CDR3 DNA sequence: TGCAGCGTTGCGAAGGGTCAGGGGAACACTGAAGCTTTCTTT.

This clonotype has just a few counts. The chain has TRBV29-1 and TRBJ2-1; D remains ambiguous. Germline values: CDR1 SQVTM, CDR2 ANQGSEA. The CDR3 consists of 11 residues. Trimming shortened V by 5 bases and J by 7 bases, and 9 bases separated the two germline ends. For the CDR3, the DNA is TGCAGCGTTCCCACTGGGAATGAGCAGTTCTTC. Protein sequence: CSVPTGNEQFF.

This clonotype has a handful of counts. This chain links TRBV6-1 with TRBJ1-3, with D possibly TRBD1 on 6 matching bases. Germline CDR1 is MNHNS and CDR2 is SASEGT. V was shortened by 6 bases and J by 2 bases, with 11 bases between the two germline ends. The CDR3 has 14 amino acids. The CDR3 region is CASRTGLAGNTIYF. The CDR3 DNA reads TGTGCCAGCAGGACAGGTCTCGCTGGAAACACCATATATTTT.

This clonotype showed up many times. The V and J genes are TRBV28 and TRBJ1-4; TRBD1 might be the D (5 bases). The germline V gene has CDR1 MDHEN and CDR2 SYDVKM. V was cut by 1 base and J by 8 bases, with 11 bases left in between. The CDR3 totals 14 residues. The CDR3 protein is CASSLSWGGEKLFF. The CDR3 DNA is TGTGCCAGCAGTTTATCTTGGGGCGGAGAAAAACTGTTTTTT.

The V and J genes are TRBV19 and TRBJ2-6; 10 bases match TRBD1. V shed 3 bases and J 1 base; nucleotides not matched to a gene: 12. The CDR3 spans 20 residues. Germline V CDR1 and CDR2: LNHDA, SQIVND (reference sequence). In DNA, the CDR3 is TGTGCCAGTAGTATTAACCCCTGGACAGGGGGTTTTTCTGGGGCCAACGTCCTGACTTTC. It yields the protein CASSINPWTGGFSGANVLTF.

This clonotype was seen only a few times. This sequence joins TRBV7-9 and TRBJ2-1, with a possible D match to TRBD1 (5 bases). This CDR3 is 11 amino acids long. Trimming removed 6 bases at V and 7 bases at J, with 7 bases between. The germline V gene encodes CDR1 SEHNR and CDR2 FQNEAQ (reference sequence). CDR3 in DNA: TGTGCCAGCAGGGACACTAATGAGCAGTTCTTC. Protein: CASRDTNEQFF.

Many counts were recorded for this clonotype. V is TRBV11-2 and J is TRBJ2-1; a possible D gene is TRBD2 (6 bases). V was shortened by 5 bases and J by 7 bases, with 24 bases between the two germline ends. Germline loops: CDR1 SGHAT, CDR2 FQNNGV. The CDR3 spans 17 residues. CDR3 residues: CASSIRGGATLKNEQFF. For the CDR3, the DNA is TGTGCCAGCAGCATCCGGGGCGGGGCCACCCTCAAGAATGAGCAGTTCTTC.

V is TRBV10-3 and J is TRBJ1-6; TRBD1 matches at 7 bases. Germline CDR1 reads ENHRY; CDR2 reads SYGVKD. Trimming at V came to 11 bases and at J to 8 bases, leaving 12 bases not matched to a gene. There are 14 residues in the CDR3. Here the CDR3 reads CAASGTALDSPLHF. The CDR3 DNA follows: TGTGCCGCCAGCGGGACAGCCTTAGATTCACCCCTCCACTTT.

In DNA, the CDR3 is TGTGCCAGTATGGGGACAGCGTACCAAGAGACCCAGTACTTC. It codes for CASMGTAYQETQYF. The chain recombines TRBV19 with TRBJ2-5, with 7 nucleotides matching TRBD1. The J segment lost 0 bases and the V segment lost 7 bases, leaving 5 bases of the junction unmatched. CDR1 and CDR2 from the germline V gene are LNHDA and SQIVND (reference sequence). The CDR3 covers 14 residues.

The CDR3 loop reads CASSSGTGGSNEQFF. CDR3 coding DNA: TGTGCCAGCAGCTCCGGGACAGGGGGGAGCAATGAGCAGTTCTTC. The chain recombines TRBV5-6 with TRBJ2-1, with 11 bases fitting TRBD1. Unmatched junction bases numbered 5, after V lost 3 bases and J lost 6 bases. CDR1 is SGHDT, CDR2 YYEEEE, per germline. This CDR3 contains 15 residues. Full variable domain (missing parts from reference TRBV5-6 and TRBJ2-1): DAGVTQSPTHLIKTRGQQVTLRCSPKSGHDTVSWYQQALGQGPQFIFQYYEEEERQRGNFPDRFSGHQFPNYSSELNVNALLLGDSALYLCASSSGTGGSNEQFFGPGTRLTVL.

The genes are TRBV4-1 and TRBJ2-7; possible D gene TRBD1, 6 bases. CDR1 and CDR2 (germline): MGHRA, YSYEKL. CDR3 size: 14 residues. The V and J ends lost 2 bases and 8 bases respectively, with 16 bases between them. The CDR3 sequence is CASSQLAGEYKQYF. The CDR3 region has the DNA TGCGCCAGCAGCCAACTGGCAGGGGAATACAAGCAGTACTTC.

This clonotype was recorded many times. CDR3 protein: CASSPAIAGSSYNEQFF. For the CDR3, the DNA is TGTGCCAGCAGCCCCGCGATCGCGGGTAGCTCCTACAATGAGCAGTTCTTC. The V and J genes are TRBV7-3 and TRBJ2-1; D perhaps matches TRBD2 (5 bases). CDR1 SGHTA and CDR2 FQGTGA come from the germline V gene. Deletions cut 5 bases from V and 0 bases from J, with 17 bases between. The CDR3 runs to 17 residues.

This clonotype was seen many times. The rearrangement links TRBV7-3 to TRBJ2-1, with D uncertain. Trimming pared 4 bases from V and 4 bases from J, leaving 14 bases between. CDR1 is SGHTA and CDR2 is FQGTGA in the germline V gene. The CDR3 has 15 residues. CDR3 sequence (DNA): TGTGCCAGCAGCTCGGCCTTGGGGAATTACAATGAGCAGTTCTTC. Translated, it gives CASSSALGNYNEQFF.

J is TRBJ1-5 and V is TRBV20-1; 7 nucleotides match TRBD1. V trimming: 4 bases; J trimming: 0 bases; junction bases outside the gene matches: 6. The germline V gene has CDR1 DFQATT and CDR2 SNEGSKA (reference sequence). The CDR3 spans 15 residues. The CDR3 is CSATPTGNSNQPQHF. The DNA for the CDR3 is TGCAGTGCTACCCCGACAGGGAATAGCAATCAGCCCCAGCATTTT.

Many counts were recorded for this clonotype. The junction departs from the called germline gene at one end, perhaps through a read error. The chain is built from TRBV5-1 and TRBJ2-7; 11 nucleotides align to TRBD2. The germline V gene encodes CDR1 SGHRS and CDR2 YFSETQ. The CDR3 is made up of 14 amino acids. The CDR3 region has the DNA TGTGCCAGCAGCCTTACTAGCGGGAGTTACGAGCAGTACTTC. Amino acid sequence: CASSLTSGSYEQYF.

With regard to this clonotype: It is likely a read error, because the conserved phenylalanine at the end of the CDR3 is missing. The V gene is TRBV24-1, the J gene TRBJ2-6; 8 bases line up with TRBD2. The germline V gene encodes CDR1 KGHDR and CDR2 SFDVKD. This CDR3 has 17 residues. The trim removed 5 bases at V and 1 base at J, leaving 6 bases unmatched. CDR3 sequence reads: CATSARAGVSGANVLTL. For the CDR3, the DNA is TGTGCCACCAGTGCGCGAGCGGGAGTATCTGGGGCCAACGTCCTGACTCTC.

This clonotype was detected many times. The chain has TRBV7-2 and TRBJ2-7; D tentatively reads TRBD1 or TRBD2 (5 bases each). Germline V gene lookup returns CDR1 SGHTA and CDR2 FQGNSA. The CDR3 is 14 amino acids. V dropped 5 bases and J dropped 4 bases, with 15 bases sitting between them. CDR3 coding DNA: TGTGCCAGCAGCCTTGGGGGAAAGCCTTACGAGCAGTACTTC. This encodes CASSLGGKPYEQYF.

This clonotype appeared a few times. The chain joins TRBV18 to TRBJ2-7, with no clear D. This CDR3 comprises 12 residues. Germline V gene data show CDR1 as KGHSH and CDR2 as LQKENI. V was clipped by 3 bases and J by 5 bases, with 8 bases between them. The CDR3 coding sequence is TGTGCCAGCTCACCGAGAAGGGACGAGCAGTACTTC. Protein sequence: CASSPRRDEQYF.

As DNA, the CDR3 is TGTGCCAGCAGCGTAGTCGGGGTTGGGGAGCTGTTTTTT. Translation gives CASSVVGVGELFF. The rearrangement links TRBV9 to TRBJ2-2, with a tentative D call TRBD2 (5 bases). V lost 0 bases and J 8 bases, leaving 8 bases between the germline ends. Germline CDR1 and CDR2: SGDLS and YYNGEE. The CDR3 is 13 amino acids.

The genes are TRBV9 and TRBJ2-2; D gene unclear. The CDR3 runs 16 residues. CDR1 is SGDLS and CDR2 is YYNGEE in the germline V gene. The V gene lost 4 bases and the J gene lost 0 bases, with 13 bases spanning the gap. The CDR3 DNA reads TGTGCCAGCAGCCACTTGGACCAAGCGAACACCGGGGAGCTGTTTTTT. Amino acids: CASSHLDQANTGELFF. The whole variable domain, remainder taken from reference TRBV9 and TRBJ2-2, is DSGVTQTPKHLITATGQRVTLRCSPRSGDLSVYWYQQSLDQGLQFLIQYYNGEERAKGNILERFSAQQFPDLHSELNLSSLELGDSALYFCASSHLDQANTGELFFGEGSRLTVL.

This clonotype was counted a few times. The chain couples TRBV6-2 or TRBV6-3 to TRBJ1-6; the D gene is possibly TRBD1 (5 bases). This CDR3 has 15 residues. The V gene's germline CDR1 is MNHEY and CDR2 SVGEGT. Between the trimmed V and J ends, which lost 6 bases and 5 bases, there was a span of 14 bases. The CDR3 spells CASRGTMGNNSPLHF. The CDR3 DNA reads TGTGCCAGCAGGGGGACCATGGGGAATAATTCACCCCTCCACTTT.

This clonotype was detected ten times or more. The chain is built from TRBV6-1 and TRBJ2-2; the D gene is possibly TRBD2 (6 bases). Looked up from germline, CDR1 is MNHNS and CDR2 is SASEGT. The CDR3 spans 17 residues. Deletions cut 0 bases from V and 0 bases from J, with 11 bases between. The CDR3 here is CASSEAARLANTGELFF. CDR3 nucleotides: TGTGCCAGCAGTGAAGCGGCGAGACTAGCGAACACCGGGGAGCTGTTTTTT.